The 29 T cell receptor beta chains listed next were all sequenced from one sample in a study of beta chain features in type 1 diabetes. Antigens for these TCRs are unknown. cDNA synthesis used the whole RNA isolate, giving expressed TCRB sequences. Here immunoSEQ multiplex PCR was the method, and the copy in TCRdb shows in-frame clones only, minus some. The sample yields 500,000 to 850,000 clones, about 14% seen once. Study-wide points: There was a moderate but significant shortening of TCRB CDR3s in all four CD4+ subsets of Type 1 diabetes patients.

The sample consisted of naive CD4+ T cells from blood. These receptors came from a man aged 18 to 29 with type 1 diabetes.

This clone was counted a few times. This chain uses TRBV30 with TRBJ1-6; no definite D call. CDR3 length equals 12 residues. V was shortened by 7 bases and J by 6 bases, with 10 bases between the two germline ends. Germline CDR1 reads GTSNPN; CDR2 reads SVGIG (reference sequence). In nucleotides, the CDR3 is TGTGCCTCCGGGAGGCTTAATTCACCCCTCCACTTT. Translation: CASGRLNSPLHF.

J is TRBJ2-1 and V is TRBV2, with D maybe TRBD2 (5 bases). V was clipped by 6 bases and J by 6 bases, with 9 bases between them. The CDR3 is 12 amino acids. CDR1 and CDR2 from the germline V gene are SNHLY and FYNNEI. CDR3 in DNA: TGTGCCAGCAGGTTGGAGGTCAATGAGCAGTTCTTC. Translated, it gives CASRLEVNEQFF.

This clone was observed a handful of times. J is TRBJ2-1 and V is TRBV6-5; possible D gene TRBD2, 5 bases. CDR1 MNHEY and CDR2 SVGAGI come from the germline V gene. The V end lost 11 bases, the J end lost 0 bases, and 14 bases lay between the germline ends. The length of the CDR3 is 14 residues. In DNA, the CDR3 is TGTGCCGTACTATCCGGGAACTCCTACAATGAGCAGTTCTTC. This translates into CAVLSGNSYNEQFF.

V usage is TRBV7-9 and J usage is TRBJ1-5, with unresolved D. Germline loops: CDR1 SEHNR, CDR2 FQNEAQ (reference sequence). Trimming pared 1 base from V and 6 bases from J, leaving 10 bases between. This CDR3 has 14 residues. CDR3 amino acids: CASSLEAYSQPQHF. CDR3 nucleotides: TGTGCCAGCAGCTTAGAGGCATATTCTCAGCCCCAGCATTTT.

The V gene is TRBV7-3, the J gene TRBJ2-7, with 9 bases fitting TRBD1. Germline V gene lookup returns CDR1 SGHTA and CDR2 FQGTGA. CDR3 size: 16 residues. V dropped 5 bases and J dropped 2; count of bases not matched to a gene: 10. CDR3 bases: TGTGCCAGCAGCCCTTCCGGACAGGGGATCCCCTACGAGCAGTACTTC. As protein: CASSPSGQGIPYEQYF.

This clone was recorded a few times. Other DNA sequences in the same sample also yield this CDR3. This chain connects TRBV6-5 to TRBJ2-7, with 13 bases identical to TRBD2. Germline trimming cut 0 bases from V and 4 bases from J; bases unmatched to any gene: 0. The germline gives CDR1 MNHEY, CDR2 SVGAGI. The CDR3 is 15 amino acids. The chain's CDR3 is CASSYSGLAGYEQYF. CDR3 nucleotides: TGTGCCAGCAGTTACTCGGGACTAGCGGGATACGAGCAGTACTTC.

The rearrangement links TRBV9 to TRBJ2-1, with TRBD2 matching over 11 bases. The CDR3 runs 19 residues. Germline loops: CDR1 SGDLS, CDR2 YYNGEE. The J segment lost 0 bases and the V segment lost 0 bases, leaving 8 bases of the junction unmatched. The CDR3 bases are TGTGCCAGCAGCGTAGGACTAGCGGGACCCCGGAGCTCCTACAATGAGCAGTTCTTC. It is translated as CASSVGLAGPRSSYNEQFF.

Turning to this clone: The sample has other DNA sequences that encode this CDR3 too. This sequence joins TRBV30 and TRBJ2-7; the match to TRBD2 covers 10 bases. V dropped 0 bases and J dropped 0; count of bases not matched to a gene: 2. Germline CDR1 reads GTSNPN; CDR2 reads SVGIG (reference sequence). The CDR3 has 15 amino acids. Here the CDR3 reads CAWSVGLAASYEQYF. CDR3 coding DNA: TGTGCCTGGAGTGTCGGACTAGCGGCCTCCTACGAGCAGTACTTC.

This sequence joins TRBV30 and TRBJ2-1; 10 bases match TRBD1. The germline CDR1 and CDR2 sequences are GTSNPN and SVGIG (reference sequence). After removal of 7 bases from V and 9 bases from J, the junction contained 12 bases not matched to a gene. The CDR3 is 14 residues long. Here the CDR3 reads CAYGTGARIGEQFF. DNA for the CDR3: TGTGCCTATGGGACAGGGGCTAGGATAGGTGAGCAGTTCTTC.

The chain joins TRBV5-4 to TRBJ2-7; a weak D match, TRBD2 (7 bases). CDR3 length: 16 residues. Germline V gene data show CDR1 as SGHNT and CDR2 as YYREEE (reference sequence). V dropped 0 bases and J dropped 3 bases, with 16 bases sitting between them. The CDR3 region has the DNA TGTGCCAGCAGCTTGGGCGGGAGAGGACAGCTCTACGAGCAGTACTTC. This codes for CASSLGGRGQLYEQYF.

This clone has only a few counts. The chain employs TRBV21-1 and TRBJ2-3; the table assigns TRBD2, which was not confirmed against the DNA. TRBV21-1 is designated a pseudogene. This CDR3 has 16 amino acids. CDR3 nucleotide sequence: TGTGCCAGCAGCAAAGCTCCTAGCGGGGTAACAGATACGCAGTATTTT. This codes for CASSKAPSGVTDTQYF.

The rearrangement links TRBV5-1 to TRBJ2-3, with 8 nucleotides matching TRBD1. The CDR3 runs 16 residues. In germline, CDR1 is SGHRS, CDR2 YFSETQ. V lost 4 bases to trimming and J lost 2 bases; unmatched junction nucleotides: 9. The CDR3 loop is CASSPQGTGITDTQYF. The DNA for the CDR3 is TGCGCCAGCAGCCCCCAAGGGACAGGAATCACAGATACGCAGTATTTT.

The chain carries TRBV30 and TRBJ1-3; D remains ambiguous. Germline-derived CDR1 and CDR2 are GTSNPN and SVGIG (reference sequence). The V gene lost 8 bases and the J gene lost 2 bases, with 7 bases spanning the gap. The CDR3 is 11 amino acids. CDR3 protein: CARQTGNTIYF. In DNA form, the CDR3 reads TGTGCCCGACAAACTGGAAACACCATATATTTT.

The CDR3 sequence is CASSLEQRDAYF. In nucleotides, the CDR3 is TGTGCCAGCAGCTTAGAACAACGGGACGCGTACTTC. V usage is TRBV7-9 and J usage is TRBJ2-7; TRBD1 or TRBD2 may be the D gene (5 bases each). The V gene lost 1 base and the J gene lost 12 bases, with 13 bases spanning the gap. The CDR3 runs to 12 residues. Per the germline V gene, CDR1 is SEHNR and CDR2 is FQNEAQ (reference sequence).

The chain combines TRBV7-2 with TRBJ2-7; D unclear. V lost 5 bases to trimming and J lost 5 bases, with 7 bases between them. The germline gives CDR1 SGHTA, CDR2 FQGNSA. This CDR3 spans 11 amino acids. The CDR3 region is CASSTWNEQYF. CDR3 nucleotides: TGTGCCAGCAGCACCTGGAACGAGCAGTACTTC.

The V gene is TRBV5-1, the J gene TRBJ1-4; 11 positions agree with TRBD1. The CDR3 runs 16 residues. Germline trimming cut 2 bases from V and 3 bases from J; bases unmatched to any gene: 3. The germline gives CDR1 SGHRS, CDR2 YFSETQ. The CDR3 loop is CASSFGQGASNEKLFF. DNA of the CDR3: TGCGCCAGCAGCTTCGGACAGGGGGCCTCTAATGAAAAACTGTTTTTT.

The V gene is TRBV5-1, the J gene TRBJ2-5, with D hard to call. Germline V gene sequence: CDR1 SGHRS, CDR2 YFSETQ. CDR3 length: 14 residues. V gave up 0 bases and J gave up 5 bases, with 11 bases separating them. CDR3 amino acids: CASSLDPRRETQYF. For the CDR3, the DNA is TGCGCCAGCAGCTTGGATCCTAGGCGGGAGACCCAGTACTTC.

The chain is built from TRBV27 and TRBJ2-7; 9 positions agree with TRBD1. There are 14 residues in the CDR3. With V trimmed by 2 bases and J by 6 bases, 5 bases remained unmatched. The germline V gene has CDR1 MNHEY and CDR2 SMNVEV (reference sequence). Written as DNA, the CDR3 is TGTGCCAGCAGTTTAAGGGACAGGGCCTCCGAGCAGTACTTC. Its protein product is CASSLRDRASEQYF.

The V and J genes are TRBV2 and TRBJ1-1; 7 bases are a match to TRBD1. The CDR3 is made up of 13 amino acids. Germline lookup yields CDR1 SNHLY and CDR2 FYNNEI. V gave up 5 bases and J gave up 8 bases; unmatched junction bases: 8. The CDR3 DNA reads TGTGCCAGCAGTTCTGACAGGGTACCCGAAGCTTTCTTT. This encodes CASSSDRVPEAFF.

V gene TRBV7-6 combines with J gene TRBJ1-1; 7 bases fit TRBD1. This CDR3 has 15 amino acids. Trimming cost V 5 bases and J 2 bases; bases outside gene matches: 8. From germline, CDR1 is SGHVS and CDR2 FNYEAQ. CDR3 nucleotides: TGTGCCAGCAGCGCAGGGACAGCCAAAAACACTGAAGCTTTCTTT. Translation: CASSAGTAKNTEAFF.

In this sample, this clone turned up a few times. The chain uses TRBV4-2 and TRBJ2-2, with D perhaps TRBD2 (5 bases). V lost 0 bases, J lost 0 bases, and 8 bases lay in between. Germline loops: CDR1 LGHNA, CDR2 YNFKEQ. The CDR3 has 16 residues. As DNA, the CDR3 is TGTGCCAGCAGCCAAGAAGTAGCGACGAACACCGGGGAGCTGTTTTTT. This translates into CASSQEVATNTGELFF.

The gene calls are TRBV19 and TRBJ2-7, with TRBD2 matching 11 bases. The CDR3 runs 16 residues. The V gene end was trimmed by 6 bases and the J gene end by 5 bases; junction bases not matched to a gene: 12. CDR1 is LNHDA and CDR2 is SQIVND in the germline V gene (reference sequence). CDR3: CASSRLGTSGLDEQYF. CDR3 nucleotide sequence: TGTGCCAGTAGCCGTCTCGGGACTAGCGGCTTGGACGAGCAGTACTTC.

A few counts support this clone. The CDR3: CAWTLSQGGRETQYF. The CDR3 bases are TGTGCCTGGACGCTTTCCCAGGGTGGTCGGGAGACCCAGTACTTC. The chain employs TRBV30 and TRBJ2-5, with D possibly being TRBD1 (5 bases). Germline lookup yields CDR1 GTSNPN and CDR2 SVGIG (reference sequence). Trimming cost V 4 bases and J 5 bases, with 20 bases left between them. This CDR3 is built from 15 residues.

V usage is TRBV4-2 and J usage is TRBJ2-5; TRBD2 agrees at 12 bases. The CDR3 has 16 amino acids. V trimming: 1 base; J trimming: 5 bases; junction bases outside the gene matches: 5. CDR1 and CDR2 (germline): LGHNA, YNFKEQ. The CDR3 sequence: CASSQGTSGTRETQYF. As DNA, the CDR3 is TGTGCCAGCAGCCAAGGGACTAGCGGGACCCGGGAGACCCAGTACTTC.

The rearrangement uses TRBV19 and TRBJ2-3; a weak D match, TRBD1 (5 bases). The CDR3 is 15 residues long. Germline lookup yields CDR1 LNHDA and CDR2 SQIVND (reference sequence). The V end lost 8 bases, the J end lost 2 bases, and 17 bases lay between the germline ends. CDR3 sequence (DNA): TGTGCCAGTTCCGACAGTCCCTATGCCACAGATACGCAGTATTTT. Its protein is CASSDSPYATDTQYF.

V is TRBV4-3 and J is TRBJ1-1, with TRBD1 matching 9 bases. Germline assignment: CDR1 LGHNA and CDR2 YSLEER. CDR3 size: 15 residues. The V gene end was trimmed by 4 bases and the J gene end by 1 base; junction bases not matched to a gene: 4. CDR3 loop: CASSLSGQGNTEAFF. Here the CDR3 DNA reads TGCGCCAGCAGCCTTTCGGGACAGGGGAACACTGAAGCTTTCTTT.

The V and J genes are TRBV9 and TRBJ1-2; the D is unclear. Between the trimmed V and J ends, which lost 0 bases and 2 bases, there was a span of 11 bases. The CDR3 covers 15 residues. Germline V CDR1 and CDR2: SGDLS, YYNGEE. The CDR3 is CASSVGQEINYGYTF. The CDR3 nucleotides are TGTGCCAGCAGCGTAGGCCAGGAGATCAACTATGGCTACACCTTC.

The V call is TRBV6-1, the J call TRBJ2-5; 7 nucleotides agree with TRBD2. Germline V gene data show CDR1 as MNHNS and CDR2 as SASEGT. V gave up 5 bases and J gave up 1 base; unmatched junction bases: 1. The CDR3 length is 13 residues. The CDR3 loop reads CASSWTSQETQYF. The CDR3 DNA sequence: TGTGCCAGCAGTTGGACTAGCCAAGAGACCCAGTACTTC.

The CDR3 coding sequence is TGTGCCAGTAGAATGAGCGGGAGCTCCTACGAGCAGTACTTC. It translates to CASRMSGSSYEQYF. The J gene is TRBJ2-7, the V gene TRBV19; 8 bases map to TRBD2. Germline CDR1 LNHDA, CDR2 SQIVND (reference sequence). The CDR3 is 14 amino acids. V dropped 6 bases and J dropped 0; count of bases not matched to a gene: 4.